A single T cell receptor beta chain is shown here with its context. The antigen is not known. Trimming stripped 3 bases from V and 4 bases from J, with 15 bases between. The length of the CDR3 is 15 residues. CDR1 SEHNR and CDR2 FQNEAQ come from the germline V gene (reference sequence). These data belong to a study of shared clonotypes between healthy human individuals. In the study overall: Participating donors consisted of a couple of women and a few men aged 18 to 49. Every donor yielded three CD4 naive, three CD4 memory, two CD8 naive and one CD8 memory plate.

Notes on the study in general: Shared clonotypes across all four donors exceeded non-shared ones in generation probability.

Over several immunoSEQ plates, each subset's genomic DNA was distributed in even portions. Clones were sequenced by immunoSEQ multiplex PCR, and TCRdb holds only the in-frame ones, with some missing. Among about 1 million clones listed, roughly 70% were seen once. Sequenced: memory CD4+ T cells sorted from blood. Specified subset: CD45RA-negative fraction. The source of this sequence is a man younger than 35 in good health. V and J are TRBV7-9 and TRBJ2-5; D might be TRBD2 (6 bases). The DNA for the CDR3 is TGTGCCAGCAGCTTGATAGCGGTGGGCGGAGAGACCCAGTACTTC. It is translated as CASSLIAVGGETQYF.